The 27 T cell receptor beta chains reported below all come from one sample, sequenced in a study of technical replicates of blood from several donors. This table comes from immunoSEQ multiplex PCR, and its TCRdb copy is limited to in-frame clones, with some not included. The sample contains some 76,000 clones, 94% of which appear only once. Source material: T cells isolated from PBMCs. These receptors all come from a human donor in good health.

The chain employs TRBV10-1 and TRBJ2-1; D might be TRBD2 (5 bases). In germline, CDR1 is WNHNN, CDR2 SYGVQD (reference sequence). The CDR3 has 15 amino acids. Trimming removed 4 bases from V and 7 bases from J, with 17 bases in between. The CDR3 reads CASSARRTRMNEQFF. The CDR3, as DNA: TGCGCCAGCAGTGCTAGGCGTACTAGGATGAATGAGCAGTTCTTC.

J is TRBJ1-2 and V is TRBV4-3; D remains ambiguous. The germline V and J ends were trimmed by 0 bases and 1 base, with 9 bases remaining between them. Germline V gene lookup returns CDR1 LGHNA and CDR2 YSLEER. The CDR3 runs to 15 residues. The CDR3 nucleotides read TGCGCCAGCAGCCAAGATCAGTACAGTAACTATGGCTACACCTTC. This sequence encodes CASSQDQYSNYGYTF.

V gene TRBV7-3 combines with J gene TRBJ2-7; 12 bases are shared with TRBD2. The CDR3 covers 15 residues. Germline-derived CDR1 and CDR2 are SGHTA and FQGTGA. J was trimmed by 1 base and V by 5 bases; bases with no gene match: 3. The CDR3: CASSLGLAGSYEQYF. The DNA of the CDR3 is TGTGCCAGCAGCCTCGGACTAGCGGGATCCTACGAGCAGTACTTC.

The chain combines TRBV19 with TRBJ2-3; 10 bases align to TRBD1. Germline V gives CDR1 LNHDA, CDR2 SQIVND (reference sequence). The CDR3 totals 20 residues. Trimming cost V 3 bases and J 1 base; bases outside gene matches: 16. CDR3 nucleotide sequence: TGTGCCAGTAGTATCCTTTCCGGGACAGGGGTGTTTGGGGGCACAGATACGCAGTATTTT. Protein product: CASSILSGTGVFGGTDTQYF.

The chain uses TRBV14 and TRBJ2-7; no firm D call. Per the germline V gene, CDR1 is SGHDN and CDR2 is FVKESK. This CDR3 spans 13 amino acids. Trimming pared 0 bases from V and 4 bases from J, leaving 7 bases between. The CDR3 here is CASSQDRFYEQYF. The DNA of the CDR3 is TGTGCCAGCAGCCAAGACAGGTTTTACGAGCAGTACTTC.

This chain joins TRBV9 and TRBJ1-1, with D maybe TRBD1 (6 bases). Germline-derived CDR1 and CDR2 are SGDLS and YYNGEE. The CDR3 has 14 amino acids. The V gene lost 4 bases and the J gene lost 5 bases, with 15 bases spanning the gap. The CDR3 reads CASSTPGDETEAFF. CDR3 in DNA: TGTGCCAGCAGCACCCCAGGGGACGAGACTGAAGCTTTCTTT.

The chain is built from TRBV5-4 and TRBJ2-5, with a weak D call TRBD2 (6 bases). V shed 4 bases and J shed 4 bases, with 20 bases lying between them. This CDR3 spans 16 amino acids. In germline, CDR1 is SGHNT, CDR2 YYREEE (reference sequence). CDR3 nucleotides: TGTGCCAGCAGCCCCCTCGGGGGAGTACCGGGAGAGACCCAGTACTTC. Translated, it gives CASSPLGGVPGETQYF.

The chain carries TRBV9 and TRBJ1-5; 7 bases fit TRBD1. With 1 base clipped from V and 6 bases from J, the junction kept 7 bases outside the gene matches. This CDR3 region has 15 residues. CDR1 SGDLS and CDR2 YYNGEE come from the germline V gene. DNA of the CDR3: TGTGCCAGCAGCGTAACCACAGGGGAAGGTCAGCCCCAGCATTTT. Translated, it gives CASSVTTGEGQPQHF.

The rearrangement links TRBV19 to TRBJ1-1, with D tentatively TRBD1 (6 bases). This CDR3 has 15 amino acids. CDR1 LNHDA and CDR2 SQIVND come from the germline V gene (reference sequence). V lost 8 bases and J lost 0, with 16 bases in between. The CDR3 region has the DNA TGTGCCAGTGCCCTCCATAGGGGGATGAACACTGAAGCTTTCTTT. It yields the protein CASALHRGMNTEAFF. Supplemented by reference TRBV19 and TRBJ1-1, the full variable domain reads DGGITQSPKYLFRKEGQNVTLSCEQNLNHDAMYWYRQDPGQGLRLIYYSQIVNDFQKGDIAEGYSVSREKKESFPLTVTSAQKNPTAFYLCASALHRGMNTEAFFGQGTRLTVV.

The chain has TRBV2 and TRBJ2-5; a possible D gene is TRBD1 (6 bases). V was clipped by 4 bases and J by 1 base, with 19 bases between them. This CDR3 region has 17 residues. Germline CDR1 is SNHLY and CDR2 is FYNNEI. CDR3 DNA: TGTGCCAGCAGTGTAAATAGACTACAGGGTTCCCAAGAGACCCAGTACTTC. It encodes CASSVNRLQGSQETQYF.

CDR3 amino acids: CASRQWPYGYTF. The CDR3 DNA reads as TGTGCCAGTCGACAGTGGCCCTATGGCTACACCTTC. The chain uses TRBV19 and TRBJ1-2; the D gene is possibly TRBD1 (5 bases). Germline CDR1 reads LNHDA; CDR2 reads SQIVND (reference sequence). The CDR3 spans 12 residues. V lost 8 bases, J lost 4 bases, and 11 bases lay in between.

The rearrangement uses TRBV6-1 and TRBJ2-4; D gene uncertain. The CDR3 consists of 11 residues. CDR1 is MNHNS and CDR2 is SASEGT in the germline V gene. Trimming stripped 6 bases from V and 11 bases from J, with 11 bases between. The CDR3 sequence: CASRAGGLQYF. For the CDR3, the DNA is TGTGCCAGCAGAGCTGGTGGGCTTCAGTACTTC.

The rearrangement uses TRBV19 and TRBJ2-3; 7 positions match TRBD1. J gave up 6 bases and V 5 bases, and 2 bases lay outside the gene matches. This CDR3 has 12 amino acids. Germline V gene sequence: CDR1 LNHDA, CDR2 SQIVND (reference sequence). This CDR3 reads CASSEQGDTQYF. The DNA of the CDR3 is TGTGCCAGTAGTGAACAGGGGGATACGCAGTATTTT.

The chain carries TRBV7-6 and TRBJ1-1; 11 bases line up with TRBD1. The germline V gene encodes CDR1 SGHVS and CDR2 FNYEAQ. Trimming at V came to 1 base and at J to 8 bases, leaving 0 bases not matched to a gene. The CDR3 contains 13 residues. CDR3 sequence: CASSLGTGGEAFF. DNA for the CDR3: TGTGCCAGCAGCTTAGGGACAGGGGGCGAAGCTTTCTTT. The complete variable domain, with remaining parts taken from reference TRBV7-6 and TRBJ1-1, reads GAGVSQSPRYKVTKRGQDVALRCDPISGHVSLYWYRQALGQGPEFLTYFNYEAQQDKSGLPNDRFSAERPEGSISTLTIQRTEQRDSAMYRCASSLGTGGEAFFGQGTRLTVV.

This sequence joins TRBV5-1 and TRBJ2-1; TRBD1 is a possible D gene (6 bases). Trimming shortened V by 1 base and J by 4 bases, and 12 bases separated the two germline ends. The CDR3 is 15 amino acids. The germline CDR1 and CDR2 sequences are SGHRS and YFSETQ. CDR3 nucleotides: TGCGCCAGCAGCTTGCAACAGGGTAGTTACAATGAGCAGTTCTTC. Its translation: CASSLQQGSYNEQFF. Looking up the rest from reference TRBV5-1 and TRBJ2-1 gives the full variable domain: KAGVTQTPRYLIKTRGQQVTLSCSPISGHRSVSWYQQTPGQGLQFLFEYFSETQRNKGNFPGRFSGRQFSNSRSEMNVSTLELGDSALYLCASSLQQGSYNEQFFGPGTRLTVL.

The V gene is TRBV2, the J gene TRBJ1-5; D might be TRBD1 (6 bases). Germline V CDR1 and CDR2: SNHLY, FYNNEI. V shed 4 bases and J shed 1 base, with 11 bases lying between them. This CDR3 contains 15 residues. As DNA, the CDR3 is TGTGCCAGCAGTGTACAGGGTCAGAGCAATCAGCCCCAGCATTTT. Its protein is CASSVQGQSNQPQHF.

The chain combines TRBV7-8 with TRBJ1-4, with TRBD1 matching 7 bases. The CDR3 consists of 13 residues. The junction had 3 bases not matched to a gene; V was cut back by 4 bases and J by 7 bases. Germline CDR1 SGHVS, CDR2 FQNEAQ. The CDR3 spells CASSSRQGEKLFF. CDR3 sequence (DNA): TGTGCCAGCAGCTCCCGACAGGGTGAAAAACTGTTTTTT. Using reference TRBV7-8 and TRBJ1-4 for the parts outside the CDR3, the full variable domain is GAGVSQSPRYKVAKRGQDVALRCDPISGHVSLFWYQQALGQGPEFLTYFQNEAQLDKSGLPSDRFFAERPEGSVSTLKIQRTQQEDSAVYLCASSSRQGEKLFFGSGTQLSVL.

The V call is TRBV2, the J call TRBJ2-3, with 7 positions matching TRBD1. The CDR3 totals 15 residues. After removal of 3 bases from V and 4 bases from J, the junction contained 7 bases not matched to a gene. The germline V gene encodes CDR1 SNHLY and CDR2 FYNNEI. The CDR3 loop is CASSEGQLGADTQYF. The CDR3 DNA is TGTGCCAGCAGTGAGGGACAGCTGGGGGCAGATACGCAGTATTTT.

The chain joins TRBV10-3 to TRBJ2-7; 8 nucleotides agree with TRBD1. V dropped 11 bases and J dropped 6; count of bases not matched to a gene: 12. There are 13 residues in the CDR3. Germline CDR1 ENHRY, CDR2 SYGVKD. CDR3 nucleotide sequence: TGTGCCGCTGGGGTCCAGGGGGCGGGCGAGCAGTACTTC. This sequence encodes CAAGVQGAGEQYF.

In DNA, the CDR3 is TGTGCCAGCAGCGACTTACAGGGGAGTGTATACGAGCAGTACTTC. As protein: CASSDLQGSVYEQYF. The chain employs TRBV7-2 and TRBJ2-7; 7 nucleotides align to TRBD1. CDR1 SGHTA and CDR2 FQGNSA come from the germline V gene. This CDR3 has 15 residues. V dropped 5 bases and J dropped 4; count of bases not matched to a gene: 11.

The rearrangement links TRBV30 to TRBJ1-1; 9 nucleotides match TRBD1. The CDR3 contains 14 residues. J lost 1 base, V lost 4 bases, and 4 bases had no gene match. Germline assignment: CDR1 GTSNPN and CDR2 SVGIG (reference sequence). DNA for the CDR3: TGTGCCTGGACCACAGGGGGCGCGAACACTGAAGCTTTCTTT. Translating gives CAWTTGGANTEAFF.

The chain uses TRBV28 and TRBJ2-2; D remains unclear. V dropped 5 bases and J dropped 7 bases, with 5 bases sitting between them. CDR3 size: 11 residues. Germline CDR1 reads MDHEN; CDR2 reads SYDVKM. CDR3 loop: CASSPVGELFF. The CDR3 region has the DNA TGTGCCAGCAGTCCAGTCGGGGAGCTGTTTTTT.

This clone was seen only once. The genes are TRBV2 and TRBJ2-4; no clear D. CDR1 and CDR2 from the germline V gene are SNHLY and FYNNEI. The CDR3 totals 13 residues. The V and J ends lost 5 bases and 2 bases respectively, with 7 bases between them. The CDR3 nucleotides read TGTGCCAGCAGTCCTATAACCAAAAACATTCAGTACTTC. Encoded protein: CASSPITKNIQYF.

The chain links TRBV7-9 to TRBJ1-5, with TRBD1 matching over 7 bases. V trimming: 5 bases; J trimming: 4 bases; junction bases outside the gene matches: 5. Germline CDR1 and CDR2: SEHNR and FQNEAQ (reference sequence). The CDR3 length is 14 residues. DNA of the CDR3: TGTGCCAGCAGCCCCCCAGGGGGTAATCAGCCCCAGCATTTT. This translates into CASSPPGGNQPQHF.

The chain has TRBV5-5 and TRBJ1-5, with 12 bases aligning to TRBD1. This CDR3 is built from 17 residues. With 5 bases clipped from V and 0 bases from J, the junction kept 6 bases outside the gene matches. Germline loops: CDR1 SGHKS, CDR2 YYEKEE (reference sequence). The CDR3 DNA reads as TGTGCCAGCAGTCTCGGGACAGGGGGCCATAGCAATCAGCCCCAGCATTTT. As protein: CASSLGTGGHSNQPQHF.

V is TRBV7-2 and J is TRBJ2-1; 8 positions agree with TRBD1. With V trimmed by 7 bases and J by 2 bases, 7 bases remained unmatched. Germline values: CDR1 SGHTA, CDR2 FQGNSA. The CDR3 totals 15 residues. This chain's CDR3 is CASMIDRGPYNEQFF. The CDR3 coding sequence is TGTGCCAGCATGATTGACAGGGGCCCCTACAATGAGCAGTTCTTC. The full variable domain, in which reference TRBV7-2 and TRBJ2-1 provide the parts outside the CDR3, is GAGVSQSPSNKVTEKGKDVELRCDPISGHTALYWYRQSLGQGLEFLIYFQGNSAPDKSGLPSDRFSAERTGGSVSTLTIQRTQQEDSAVYLCASMIDRGPYNEQFFGPGTRLTVL.

The chain uses TRBV7-3 and TRBJ2-1; 13 bases fit TRBD2. Germline trimming cut 5 bases from V and 7 bases from J; bases unmatched to any gene: 5. There are 15 residues in the CDR3. CDR1 SGHTA and CDR2 FQGTGA come from the germline V gene. The CDR3 protein is CASSPGLAGVNEQFF. The DNA of the CDR3 is TGTGCCAGCAGCCCTGGACTAGCGGGAGTTAATGAGCAGTTCTTC. Based on the CDR3 plus reference TRBV7-3 and TRBJ2-1, the full variable domain is GAGVSQTPSNKVTEKGKYVELRCDPISGHTALYWYRQSLGQGPEFLIYFQGTGAADDSGLPNDRFFAVRPEGSVSTLKIQRTERGDSAVYLCASSPGLAGVNEQFFGPGTRLTVL.